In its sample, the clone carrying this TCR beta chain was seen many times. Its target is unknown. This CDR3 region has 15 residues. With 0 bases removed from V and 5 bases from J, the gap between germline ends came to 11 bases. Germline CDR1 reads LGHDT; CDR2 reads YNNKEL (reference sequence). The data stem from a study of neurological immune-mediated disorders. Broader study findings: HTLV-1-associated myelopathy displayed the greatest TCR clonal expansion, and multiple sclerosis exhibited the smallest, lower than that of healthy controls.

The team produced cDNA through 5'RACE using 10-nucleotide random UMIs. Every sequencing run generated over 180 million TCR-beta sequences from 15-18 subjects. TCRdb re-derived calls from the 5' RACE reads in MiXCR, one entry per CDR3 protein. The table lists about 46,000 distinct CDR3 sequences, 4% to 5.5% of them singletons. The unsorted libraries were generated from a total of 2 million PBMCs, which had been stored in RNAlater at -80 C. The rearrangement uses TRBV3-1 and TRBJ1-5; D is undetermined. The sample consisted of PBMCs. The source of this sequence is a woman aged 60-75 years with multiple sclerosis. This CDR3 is CASSQDPREDQPQHF. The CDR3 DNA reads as TGTGCCAGCAGCCAAGATCCCCGGGAAGATCAGCCCCAGCATTTT.